What follows are 23 T cell receptor beta chains derived from one specimen sequenced in a study of blood T cell repertoires in COVID-19. The protocol was immunoSEQ multiplex PCR, while the TCRdb copy is restricted to in-frame clones and leaves out a portion. In the table there are about 250,000 clones, 83% of which are singletons. The source material was PBMCs or T cells enriched from blood (not recorded which). Every receptor here comes from a woman aged 40-49 years who had been exposed to COVID-19.

This clone occurred once. V gene TRBV10-3 combines with J gene TRBJ1-2; 9 bases fit TRBD1. The CDR3 has 15 amino acids. Germline V gives CDR1 ENHRY, CDR2 SYGVKD. J was trimmed by 6 bases and V by 5 bases; bases with no gene match: 10. CDR3 bases: TGTGCCATCAGTTACCGGGACAGGGTAGGGAATGGCTACACCTTC. Its translation is CAISYRDRVGNGYTF.

V usage is TRBV7-9 and J usage is TRBJ2-4, with 9 bases identical to TRBD1. CDR1 SEHNR and CDR2 FQNEAQ come from the germline V gene (reference sequence). Trimming cost V 3 bases and J 0 bases; bases outside gene matches: 0. The CDR3 is made up of 15 amino acids. The CDR3 sequence is CASSLTGGAKNIQYF. CDR3 coding DNA: TGTGCCAGCAGCTTGACAGGGGGAGCCAAAAACATTCAGTACTTC.

This clone was detected once. The V gene is TRBV27, the J gene TRBJ1-5; no firm D call. Per the germline V gene, CDR1 is MNHEY and CDR2 is SMNVEV (reference sequence). V lost 3 bases and J lost 0, with 15 bases in between. This CDR3 contains 17 residues. The CDR3 nucleotides are TGTGCCAGCAGTTTTACAAGTCCACGTTATAGCAATCAGCCCCAGCATTTT. As protein: CASSFTSPRYSNQPQHF.

The J gene is TRBJ2-5, the V gene TRBV9, with TRBD2 matching over 16 bases. The trim removed 4 bases at V and 7 bases at J, leaving 7 bases unmatched. The CDR3 covers 16 residues. The germline CDR1 and CDR2 sequences are SGDLS and YYNGEE. The DNA for the CDR3 is TGTGCCAGCAGCCGAGGGACTAGCGGGGGGGCCGGGACCCAGTACTTC. It translates to CASSRGTSGGAGTQYF.

The chain uses TRBV7-9 and TRBJ2-5, with 8 bases that match TRBD1. The J segment lost 5 bases and the V segment lost 5 bases, leaving 7 bases of the junction unmatched. Per germline, CDR1 SEHNR and CDR2 FQNEAQ (reference sequence). This CDR3 has 14 residues. The CDR3 sequence is CASSLDRGLETQYF. DNA for the CDR3: TGTGCCAGCAGCCTAGACAGGGGTCTGGAGACCCAGTACTTC.

The rearrangement links TRBV13 to TRBJ2-5; perhaps TRBD2 as D (5 bases). Trimming took 5 bases from V and 7 from J, leaving 14 bases between them. Per the germline V gene, CDR1 is PRHDT and CDR2 is FYEKMQ (reference sequence). This CDR3 is built from 13 residues. CDR3 loop: CASSRVRDGTQYF. CDR3 DNA: TGTGCCAGCAGCCGAGTACGGGATGGGACCCAGTACTTC.

The chain uses TRBV29-1 and TRBJ2-1, with 10 bases lining up with TRBD2. CDR3 length: 16 residues. Unmatched junction bases numbered 11, after V lost 6 bases and J lost 3 bases. CDR1 and CDR2 (germline): SQVTM, ANQGSEA. CDR3 sequence (DNA): TGCAGCGTAGACGGGCCTAGCGGGGGACACTACAATGAGCAGTTCTTC. This codes for CSVDGPSGGHYNEQFF.

This clone was observed a handful of times. This rearrangement joins TRBV19 to TRBJ1-3, with D tentatively TRBD1 (5 bases). This CDR3 spans 17 amino acids. V shed 3 bases and J shed 0 bases, with 15 bases lying between them. Germline CDR1 reads LNHDA; CDR2 reads SQIVND (reference sequence). CDR3 nucleotides: TGTGCCAGTAGTATCGGGGGACGGACGTCCTCTGGAAACACCATATATTTT. Translating it yields CASSIGGRTSSGNTIYF. The full variable domain, with the rest looked up from reference TRBV19 and TRBJ1-3, is DGGITQSPKYLFRKEGQNVTLSCEQNLNHDAMYWYRQDPGQGLRLIYYSQIVNDFQKGDIAEGYSVSREKKESFPLTVTSAQKNPTAFYLCASSIGGRTSSGNTIYFGEGSWLTVV.

The chain is built from TRBV7-3 and TRBJ1-1; D perhaps matches TRBD1 (5 bases). Germline CDR1 and CDR2: SGHTA and FQGTGA. The V end lost 5 bases, the J end lost 7 bases, and 17 bases lay between the germline ends. This CDR3 has 14 residues. CDR3 DNA: TGTGCCAGCAGCCCCGGGTCGACAGCTCGTGAAGCTTTCTTT. Protein sequence: CASSPGSTAREAFF.

V usage is TRBV7-2 and J usage is TRBJ1-2; TRBD1 aligns across 10 bases. The CDR3 loop spans 16 amino acids. The V segment lost 6 bases and the J segment 3 bases; nucleotides outside the gene matches: 10. Germline V gives CDR1 SGHTA, CDR2 FQGNSA. The CDR3 coding sequence is TGTGCCAGCAGATTATGGGAGACAGGGGGCGACTATGGCTACACCTTC. Amino acid sequence: CASRLWETGGDYGYTF.

The chain uses TRBV7-2 and TRBJ2-7, with TRBD2 identical over 7 bases. CDR1 is SGHTA, CDR2 FQGNSA, per germline. CDR3 length equals 14 residues. V dropped 5 bases and J dropped 3; count of bases not matched to a gene: 7. The CDR3 loop reads CASSREATFYEQYF. The CDR3 coding sequence is TGTGCCAGCAGCCGGGAGGCTACTTTCTACGAGCAGTACTTC.

This sequence joins TRBV7-2 and TRBJ2-7; D perhaps matches TRBD2 (6 bases). The CDR3 length is 14 residues. V gave up 5 bases and J gave up 2 bases, with 13 bases separating them. CDR1 is SGHTA, CDR2 FQGNSA, per germline. CDR3 sequence reads: CASSPRRGTYEQYF. The DNA for the CDR3 is TGTGCCAGCAGCCCGAGGCGCGGGACCTACGAGCAGTACTTC.

V and J are TRBV6-5 and TRBJ1-2; D is undetermined. Trimming stripped 6 bases from V and 0 bases from J, with 14 bases between. This CDR3 has 15 residues. Germline V gene sequence: CDR1 MNHEY, CDR2 SVGAGI. CDR3 protein: CASRVMVAANYGYTF. CDR3 DNA: TGTGCCAGCAGGGTAATGGTAGCAGCTAACTATGGCTACACCTTC.

This clone has a handful of counts. J is TRBJ2-2 and V is TRBV7-2; D is uncertain. Trimming took 5 bases from V and 6 from J, leaving 10 bases between them. Germline values: CDR1 SGHTA, CDR2 FQGNSA. This CDR3 contains 13 residues. CDR3 DNA sequence: TGTGCCAGCAGCGTAATCCGGGCCGGGGAGCTGTTTTTT. Protein: CASSVIRAGELFF. Complete variable domain (other parts from reference TRBV7-2 and TRBJ2-2): GAGVSQSPSNKVTEKGKDVELRCDPISGHTALYWYRQSLGQGLEFLIYFQGNSAPDKSGLPSDRFSAERTGGSVSTLTIQRTQQEDSAVYLCASSVIRAGELFFGEGSRLTVL.

On this clone: Other nucleotide sequences in the sample specify the same CDR3. The chain combines TRBV6-2 or TRBV6-3 with TRBJ1-5; a possible D gene is TRBD1 (6 bases). This CDR3 region has 14 residues. Per the germline V gene, CDR1 is MNHEY and CDR2 is SVGEGT. V lost 3 bases, J lost 5 bases, and 11 bases lay in between. The CDR3: CASSYSGGYQPQHF. CDR3 bases: TGTGCCAGCAGTTATTCGGGGGGCTATCAGCCCCAGCATTTT.

As concerns this clone: The same CDR3 can be traced to other DNA sequences in this sample. The CDR3 reads CASSVGTGNTEAFF. The CDR3, as DNA: TGTGCCAGCAGCGTGGGGACAGGGAACACTGAAGCTTTCTTT. The rearrangement uses TRBV9 and TRBJ1-1; 8 nucleotides match TRBD1. The germline V gene has CDR1 SGDLS and CDR2 YYNGEE. V was clipped by 2 bases and J by 1 base; unmatched bases: 1. The CDR3 has 14 residues.

This rearrangement joins TRBV7-9 to TRBJ1-1; possible D gene TRBD1, 5 bases. The CDR3 runs 14 residues. The germline gives CDR1 SEHNR, CDR2 FQNEAQ (reference sequence). V was trimmed by 5 bases and J by 8 bases, leaving 18 bases between them. CDR3 DNA: TGTGCCAGCAGCCCAAGGCCTGGGGCAGGGGAAGCTTTCTTT. Translation gives CASSPRPGAGEAFF.

This clone has a single count. This rearrangement joins TRBV7-2 to TRBJ1-1; D remains unclear. The CDR3 length is 11 residues. V dropped 4 bases and J dropped 13 bases, with 13 bases sitting between them. Germline CDR1 SGHTA, CDR2 FQGNSA. The CDR3: CASSYTARSFF. The DNA of the CDR3 is TGTGCCAGCAGCTACACAGCCCGTAGTTTCTTT. Full variable domain (outside the CDR3, taken from reference TRBV7-2 and TRBJ1-1): GAGVSQSPSNKVTEKGKDVELRCDPISGHTALYWYRQSLGQGLEFLIYFQGNSAPDKSGLPSDRFSAERTGGSVSTLTIQRTQQEDSAVYLCASSYTARSFFGQGTRLTVV.

The chain has TRBV6-5 and TRBJ1-4; the D gene is possibly TRBD1 (6 bases). Germline lookup yields CDR1 MNHEY and CDR2 SVGAGI. Trimming stripped 5 bases from V and 5 bases from J, with 12 bases between. The length of the CDR3 is 14 residues. The CDR3 nucleotides read TGTGCCAGCAGTAACAGGGTTCGGAATGAAAAACTGTTTTTT. The encoded protein is CASSNRVRNEKLFF.

The chain couples TRBV2 to TRBJ2-7, with TRBD1 identical over 9 bases. CDR3 length: 14 amino acids. Germline V gene sequence: CDR1 SNHLY, CDR2 FYNNEI. The trim removed 7 bases at V and 6 bases at J, leaving 10 bases unmatched. CDR3 region: CASNSQGAHPEQYF. The DNA of the CDR3 is TGTGCCAGCAACTCACAGGGGGCGCACCCCGAGCAGTACTTC.

This chain joins TRBV5-1 and TRBJ2-1, with D possibly being TRBD2 (6 bases). Germline loops: CDR1 SGHRS, CDR2 YFSETQ. The CDR3 runs to 15 residues. Trimming left V 2 bases short and J 3 bases short, with 12 bases between. The chain's CDR3 is CASSFSGLFYNEQFF. The CDR3 DNA follows: TGCGCCAGCAGCTTCAGCGGGTTGTTCTACAATGAGCAGTTCTTC.

This clone was seen a few times. The chain uses TRBV3-1 (or the pseudogene TRBV3-2) and TRBJ2-2, with 10 bases that match TRBD2. This CDR3 spans 18 amino acids. J gave up 5 bases and V 5 bases, and 14 bases lay outside the gene matches. Germline V gene sequence: CDR1 LGHDT, CDR2 YNNKEL (reference sequence). CDR3 in DNA: TGTGCCAGCAGCTTAAACCTAGCGGGGGCCGTTCGAACCGGGGAGCTGTTTTTT. Amino acids: CASSLNLAGAVRTGELFF.

The genes are TRBV7-9 and TRBJ1-1; D possibly corresponds to TRBD1 (6 bases). This CDR3 contains 15 residues. V was clipped by 6 bases and J by 1 base, with 15 bases between them. Per the germline V gene, CDR1 is SEHNR and CDR2 is FQNEAQ (reference sequence). CDR3 sequence reads: CASRGGAGRNTEAFF. The DNA for the CDR3 is TGTGCCAGCAGAGGGGGGGCAGGACGGAACACTGAAGCTTTCTTT.